This T cell receptor beta chain came from a study of memory CD8 T cells in hepatitis C reinfection. Method: immunoSEQ multiplex PCR; TCRdb's copy keeps in-frame clones and lacks some. The profile shows about 47,000 clones, roughly 88% of them singletons. Regarding time point: peak reinfection, 3 to 8 weeks after reinfection detection. Sorted cells were sequenced directly ex vivo without any in vitro expansion. People who inject drugs from Montreal's HEPCO study were the donors. V was cut by 3 bases and J by 3 bases, with 9 bases left in between. CDR1 SEHNR and CDR2 FQNEAQ come from the germline V gene (reference sequence). CDR3 length equals 13 residues.

This receptor was taken from a man aged 18 to 29 with hepatitis C virus infection. The sample consisted of naive CD8+ T cells sorted from blood. The chain carries TRBV7-9 and TRBJ2-7; D is unclear. CDR3 protein: CASSFPAGYEQYF. CDR3 nucleotide sequence: TGTGCCAGCAGCTTCCCTGCAGGCTACGAGCAGTACTTC.